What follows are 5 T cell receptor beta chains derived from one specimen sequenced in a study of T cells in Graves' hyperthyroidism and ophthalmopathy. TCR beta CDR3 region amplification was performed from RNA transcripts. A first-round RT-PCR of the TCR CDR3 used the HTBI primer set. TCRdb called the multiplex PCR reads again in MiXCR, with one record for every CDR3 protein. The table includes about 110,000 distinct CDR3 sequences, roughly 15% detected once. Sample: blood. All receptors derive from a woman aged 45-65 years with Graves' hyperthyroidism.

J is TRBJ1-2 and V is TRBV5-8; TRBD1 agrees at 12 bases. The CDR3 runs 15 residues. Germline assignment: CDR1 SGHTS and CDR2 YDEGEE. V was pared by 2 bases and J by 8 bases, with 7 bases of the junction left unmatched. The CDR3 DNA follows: TGTGCCAGCAGCTTACCGGGACAGGGGGCTTACGGCTACACCTTC. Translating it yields CASSLPGQGAYGYTF.

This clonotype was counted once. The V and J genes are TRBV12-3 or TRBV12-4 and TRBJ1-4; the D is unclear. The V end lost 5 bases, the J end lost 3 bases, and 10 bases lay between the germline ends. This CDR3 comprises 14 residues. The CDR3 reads CASSNRVSNEKLFF. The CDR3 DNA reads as TGTGCCAGCAGTAACCGGGTCTCTAATGAAAAACTGTTTTTT.

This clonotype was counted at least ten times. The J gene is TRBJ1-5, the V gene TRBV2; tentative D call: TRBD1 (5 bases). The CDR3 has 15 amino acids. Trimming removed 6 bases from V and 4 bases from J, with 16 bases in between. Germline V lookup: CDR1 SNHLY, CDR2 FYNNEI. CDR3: CASSPMGQINQPQHF. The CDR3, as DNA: TGTGCCAGCAGCCCAATGGGGCAGATTAATCAGCCCCAGCATTTT.

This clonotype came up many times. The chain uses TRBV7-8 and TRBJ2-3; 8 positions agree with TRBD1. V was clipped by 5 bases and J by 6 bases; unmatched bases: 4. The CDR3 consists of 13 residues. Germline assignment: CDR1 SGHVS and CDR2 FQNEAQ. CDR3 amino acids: CASSRRQGDTQYF. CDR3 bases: TGTGCCAGCAGCCGACGACAGGGGGATACGCAGTATTTT. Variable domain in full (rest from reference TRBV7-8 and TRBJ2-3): GAGVSQSPRYKVAKRGQDVALRCDPISGHVSLFWYQQALGQGPEFLTYFQNEAQLDKSGLPSDRFFAERPEGSVSTLKIQRTQQEDSAVYLCASSRRQGDTQYFGPGTRLTVL.

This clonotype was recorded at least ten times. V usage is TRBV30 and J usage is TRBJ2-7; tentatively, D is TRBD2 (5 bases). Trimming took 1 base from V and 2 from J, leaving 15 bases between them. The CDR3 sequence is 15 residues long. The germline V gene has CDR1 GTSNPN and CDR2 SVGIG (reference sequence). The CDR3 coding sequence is TGTGCCTGGAGTGCACCCCCCGGAGGTACCTACGAGCAGTACTTC. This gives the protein CAWSAPPGGTYEQYF.